These T cell receptor beta chains were read from a single sample in a study of vaccination and CD4 T cells after COVID-19. Their target antigens are unknown. TCRdb passed the PCR reads through MiXCR, listing each CDR3 protein once. The table shows some 10,000 distinct CDR3 sequences, with roughly 57% occurring only once. The specimen was cultured CD4+ T cells from blood, collected after SARS-CoV-2 vaccination. These receptors came from a human donor with COVID-19. Both conserved end residues are part of each CDR3. Fields, in order: V gene, D gene, clone size, CDR3 length, J gene, CDR3 DNA, CDR3 protein. D genes are given only for firm matches. Only some rows state a clone size, as once, few, many or a class for expanded clones.

V gene: TRBV19; D gene: TRBD1; clone size: -; CDR3 length: 15; J gene: TRBJ1-2; CDR3 DNA: TGTGCCAGTAGTAGGGGTGAGGGGGCGGCCTATGGCTACACCTTC; CDR3 protein: CASSRGEGAAYGYTF
V gene: TRBV11-2; D gene: -; clone size: -; CDR3 length: 14; J gene: TRBJ2-5; CDR3 DNA: TGTGCCAGCAGCTTAGACCTATCCCAAGAGACCCAGTACTTC; CDR3 protein: CASSLDLSQETQYF
V gene: TRBV7-2; D gene: TRBD2; clone size: few; CDR3 length: 18; J gene: TRBJ2-3; CDR3 DNA: TGTGCCAGCAGCTTAAGTGGATCTAGCGGGGGATTCACAGATACGCAGTATTTT; CDR3 protein: CASSLSGSSGGFTDTQYF
V gene: TRBV20-1; D gene: -; clone size: -; CDR3 length: 14; J gene: TRBJ1-2; CDR3 DNA: TGCAGTGCTAGAGATCGCGCCCAGGCGGATGGCTACACCTTC; CDR3 protein: CSARDRAQADGYTF
V gene: TRBV7-2; D gene: -; clone size: -; CDR3 length: 11; J gene: TRBJ2-3; CDR3 DNA: TGTGCCAGCAGCTCTCGAGATACGCAGTATTTT; CDR3 protein: CASSSRDTQYF
V gene: TRBV5-8; D gene: -; clone size: -; CDR3 length: 14; J gene: TRBJ1-1; CDR3 DNA: TGTGCCAGCAGCCCGGGGACGGTGGGGACTGAAGCTTTCTTT; CDR3 protein: CASSPGTVGTEAFF
V gene: TRBV5-5; D gene: -; clone size: -; CDR3 length: 15; J gene: TRBJ1-5; CDR3 DNA: TGTGCCAGCAGCCCCCGACAAAATAGCAATCAGCCCCAGCATTTT; CDR3 protein: CASSPRQNSNQPQHF
V gene: TRBV20-1; D gene: TRBD1; clone size: -; CDR3 length: 14; J gene: TRBJ1-1; CDR3 DNA: TGCAGTGCTAGGACAGGGAGGCAATCGGGCGAAGCTTTCTTT; CDR3 protein: CSARTGRQSGEAFF
V gene: TRBV7-9; D gene: TRBD2; clone size: once; CDR3 length: 16; J gene: TRBJ2-5; CDR3 DNA: TGTGCCAGCAGCTTGTTTGGCGGGGGGGCCGGAGAGACCCAGTACTTC; CDR3 protein: CASSLFGGGAGETQYF
V gene: TRBV24-1; D gene: TRBD1; clone size: -; CDR3 length: 14; J gene: TRBJ1-2; CDR3 DNA: TGTGCCACCAGTGATGATGACAGGGCCTATGGCTACACCTTC; CDR3 protein: CATSDDDRAYGYTF
V gene: TRBV6-1; D gene: -; clone size: -; CDR3 length: 15; J gene: TRBJ1-2; CDR3 DNA: TGTGCCAGCAGTGAAAGGGCACACTCCGCTTATGGCTACACCTTC; CDR3 protein: CASSERAHSAYGYTF
V gene: TRBV20-1; D gene: TRBD1; clone size: -; CDR3 length: 15; J gene: TRBJ1-5; CDR3 DNA: TGCAGTGCTAGACAGATAGGACAGGTCCGGCAGCCCCAGCATTTT; CDR3 protein: CSARQIGQVRQPQHF
V gene: TRBV6-2/TRBV6-3; D gene: -; clone size: -; CDR3 length: 15; J gene: TRBJ1-1; CDR3 DNA: TGTGCCAGCATTCGAACCGGCAAAGGGGACACTGAAGCTTTCTTT; CDR3 protein: CASIRTGKGDTEAFF
V gene: TRBV15; D gene: -; clone size: -; CDR3 length: 13; J gene: TRBJ1-1; CDR3 DNA: TGTGCCACCAGCAGAGTGGGGGCCCCTGAAGCTTTCTTT; CDR3 protein: CATSRVGAPEAFF
V gene: TRBV4-2; D gene: -; clone size: -; CDR3 length: 14; J gene: TRBJ2-7; CDR3 DNA: TGTGCCAGCAGTCCCGGGGAGCCGTCCTACGAGCAGTACTTC; CDR3 protein: CASSPGEPSYEQYF
V gene: TRBV10-1; D gene: -; clone size: few; CDR3 length: 15; J gene: TRBJ1-2; CDR3 DNA: TGCGCCAGCAGTGAGTGTATCTCTAGAGGCTATGGCTACACCTTC; CDR3 protein: CASSECISRGYGYTF
V gene: TRBV14; D gene: TRBD1; clone size: -; CDR3 length: 18; J gene: TRBJ2-6; CDR3 DNA: TGTGCCAGCAGCCTATGGACAGGGGGCATCTCTGGGGCCAACGTCCTGACTTTC; CDR3 protein: CASSLWTGGISGANVLTF
V gene: TRBV20-1; D gene: -; clone size: -; CDR3 length: 16; J gene: TRBJ2-1; CDR3 DNA: TGCAGTGCTAGAAGAAGGCCTTTAAGCTCCTACAATGAGCAGTTCTTC; CDR3 protein: CSARRRPLSSYNEQFF
V gene: TRBV20-1; D gene: -; clone size: -; CDR3 length: 14; J gene: TRBJ1-4; CDR3 DNA: TGCAGTGCTAGTGATTCGACAGGAAGGACTAAACTGTTTTTT; CDR3 protein: CSASDSTGRTKLFF
V gene: TRBV6-1; D gene: -; clone size: -; CDR3 length: 14; J gene: TRBJ1-5; CDR3 DNA: TGTGCCAGCACCCTCTGGGATGGCAATCAGCCCCAGCATTTT; CDR3 protein: CASTLWDGNQPQHF
V gene: TRBV6-2/TRBV6-3; D gene: -; clone size: -; CDR3 length: 14; J gene: TRBJ2-1; CDR3 DNA: TGTGCCACGAGAGCCGGGGGTTCCTACAATGAGCAGTTCTTC; CDR3 protein: CATRAGGSYNEQFF
V gene: TRBV6-1; D gene: TRBD1; clone size: -; CDR3 length: 17; J gene: TRBJ1-5; CDR3 DNA: TGTGCCAGCAGTGTGGGACAGGGGATTTTGATGGATCAGCCCCAGCATTTT; CDR3 protein: CASSVGQGILMDQPQHF
V gene: TRBV19; D gene: -; clone size: -; CDR3 length: 13; J gene: TRBJ2-7; CDR3 DNA: TGTGCCAGTAGTATTGAAGGGGGCTACGAGCAGTACTTC; CDR3 protein: CASSIEGGYEQYF
V gene: TRBV20-1; D gene: -; clone size: -; CDR3 length: 13; J gene: TRBJ1-3; CDR3 DNA: TGCAGTGCTAGAGAGGGATTCGGAAACACCATATATTTT; CDR3 protein: CSAREGFGNTIYF
V gene: TRBV6-1; D gene: -; clone size: few; CDR3 length: 11; J gene: TRBJ2-7; CDR3 DNA: TGTGCCACCAATCGGGGCGACGAGCAGTACTTC; CDR3 protein: CATNRGDEQYF
V gene: TRBV7-2; D gene: TRBD2; clone size: -; CDR3 length: 14; J gene: TRBJ2-7; CDR3 DNA: TGTGCCAGCAGCATGACGGGGGGAACCTACGAGCAGTACTTC; CDR3 protein: CASSMTGGTYEQYF
V gene: TRBV7-9; D gene: TRBD2; clone size: few; CDR3 length: 16; J gene: TRBJ2-7; CDR3 DNA: TGTGCCAGCAGCCAAGATAGCGGGGGGGCCCATCTCGAGCAGTACTTC; CDR3 protein: CASSQDSGGAHLEQYF
V gene: TRBV6-1; D gene: -; clone size: -; CDR3 length: 14; J gene: TRBJ1-1; CDR3 DNA: TGTGCCAGCGGACGACAGATTATGAACACTGAAGCTTTCTTT; CDR3 protein: CASGRQIMNTEAFF
V gene: TRBV6-1; D gene: -; clone size: -; CDR3 length: 15; J gene: TRBJ1-6; CDR3 DNA: TGTGCCAGCAGTGAAGCTTTAACCCATAATTCACCCCTCCACTTT; CDR3 protein: CASSEALTHNSPLHF
V gene: TRBV27; D gene: TRBD1; clone size: -; CDR3 length: 15; J gene: TRBJ1-1; CDR3 DNA: TGTGCCAGCAGTCAGGGAACAGGGGTTTGGGCTGAAGCTTTCTTT; CDR3 protein: CASSQGTGVWAEAFF
V gene: TRBV10-3; D gene: TRBD1; clone size: -; CDR3 length: 12; J gene: TRBJ1-1; CDR3 DNA: TGTGCCATCAGCAGACAGGGGACTGAAGCTTTCTTT; CDR3 protein: CAISRQGTEAFF
V gene: TRBV20-1; D gene: TRBD1; clone size: -; CDR3 length: 15; J gene: TRBJ1-1; CDR3 DNA: TGCAGTGCTTATCGGACAGGGGGGGGAAACACTGAAGCTTTCTTT; CDR3 protein: CSAYRTGGGNTEAFF
V gene: TRBV12-3/TRBV12-4; D gene: -; clone size: medium-sized; CDR3 length: 14; J gene: TRBJ2-5; CDR3 DNA: TGTGCCAGCACCCCGGGACCACCGGTTCAGACCCAGTACTTC; CDR3 protein: CASTPGPPVQTQYF
V gene: TRBV21-1; D gene: -; clone size: -; CDR3 length: 13; J gene: TRBJ2-3; CDR3 DNA: TGTGCCAGCAGCAAGGGGCAGGCCCCAACGCAGTATTTT; CDR3 protein: CASSKGQAPTQYF
V gene: TRBV11-2; D gene: -; clone size: -; CDR3 length: 13; J gene: TRBJ1-2; CDR3 DNA: TGTGCCAGCAGCTCGGCTGGAGGCTATGGCTACACCTTC; CDR3 protein: CASSSAGGYGYTF
V gene: TRBV6-1; D gene: -; clone size: few; CDR3 length: 12; J gene: TRBJ1-1; CDR3 DNA: TGTGCCAGCAGTGAGGTGGGACCTACTGTTTTCTTT; CDR3 protein: CASSEVGPTVFF
V gene: TRBV20-1; D gene: -; clone size: -; CDR3 length: 14; J gene: TRBJ1-2; CDR3 DNA: TGCAGTGCTAGAGTCCCCCAGGGCCCCTATGGCTACACCTTC; CDR3 protein: CSARVPQGPYGYTF
V gene: TRBV27; D gene: -; clone size: few; CDR3 length: 16; J gene: TRBJ1-6; CDR3 DNA: TGTGCCAGCAGTTTAGGGCGGGGTTCGGGTAATTCACCCCTCCACTTT; CDR3 protein: CASSLGRGSGNSPLHF
V gene: TRBV15; D gene: TRBD1; clone size: -; CDR3 length: 13; J gene: TRBJ2-7; CDR3 DNA: TGTGCCACCAGTAGACAGGGGTCGAGCGAGCAGTACTTC; CDR3 protein: CATSRQGSSEQYF
V gene: TRBV20-1; D gene: -; clone size: once; CDR3 length: 16; J gene: TRBJ1-5; CDR3 DNA: TGCAGTGCTCCGGGGGACCTCGGGGGGGGCAATCAGCCCCAGCATTTT; CDR3 protein: CSAPGDLGGGNQPQHF
V gene: TRBV24-1; D gene: TRBD2; clone size: -; CDR3 length: 14; J gene: TRBJ2-1; CDR3 DNA: TGTGCCACCAGGAGCGGGGGGGACTCCAGTGAGCAGTTCTTC; CDR3 protein: CATRSGGDSSEQFF
V gene: TRBV11-2; D gene: -; clone size: -; CDR3 length: 12; J gene: TRBJ1-5; CDR3 DNA: TGTGCCAGCTCAGATAGCAATCAGCCCCAGCATTTT; CDR3 protein: CASSDSNQPQHF
V gene: TRBV20-1; D gene: -; clone size: few; CDR3 length: 12; J gene: TRBJ1-1; CDR3 DNA: TGCACCCCTGGGGTCGCGAACACTGAAGCTTTCTTT; CDR3 protein: CTPGVANTEAFF
V gene: TRBV6-2/TRBV6-3; D gene: -; clone size: -; CDR3 length: 14; J gene: TRBJ2-1; CDR3 DNA: TGTGCCAGCAGACACGGTGGGTCGGTTGACGAGCAGTTCTTC; CDR3 protein: CASRHGGSVDEQFF
V gene: TRBV20-1; D gene: -; clone size: once; CDR3 length: 12; J gene: TRBJ2-5; CDR3 DNA: TGCAGTGCTAGACGCAGCCTAGAGACCCAGTACTTC; CDR3 protein: CSARRSLETQYF
V gene: TRBV28; D gene: -; clone size: -; CDR3 length: 15; J gene: TRBJ1-2; CDR3 DNA: TGTGCCAGCAGTTTAATTACTCTCAGGGCTCCTGGCTACACCTTC; CDR3 protein: CASSLITLRAPGYTF
V gene: TRBV5-4; D gene: -; clone size: -; CDR3 length: 13; J gene: TRBJ2-7; CDR3 DNA: TGTGCCAGCAGCGAGCGGGTCACCTACGAGCAGTACTTC; CDR3 protein: CASSERVTYEQYF
V gene: TRBV4-1; D gene: TRBD1; clone size: -; CDR3 length: 18; J gene: TRBJ2-5; CDR3 DNA: TGCGCCAGCAGCCAAGAACCGACAGGGGTTAGAAGAGAAGAGACCCAGTACTTC; CDR3 protein: CASSQEPTGVRREETQYF